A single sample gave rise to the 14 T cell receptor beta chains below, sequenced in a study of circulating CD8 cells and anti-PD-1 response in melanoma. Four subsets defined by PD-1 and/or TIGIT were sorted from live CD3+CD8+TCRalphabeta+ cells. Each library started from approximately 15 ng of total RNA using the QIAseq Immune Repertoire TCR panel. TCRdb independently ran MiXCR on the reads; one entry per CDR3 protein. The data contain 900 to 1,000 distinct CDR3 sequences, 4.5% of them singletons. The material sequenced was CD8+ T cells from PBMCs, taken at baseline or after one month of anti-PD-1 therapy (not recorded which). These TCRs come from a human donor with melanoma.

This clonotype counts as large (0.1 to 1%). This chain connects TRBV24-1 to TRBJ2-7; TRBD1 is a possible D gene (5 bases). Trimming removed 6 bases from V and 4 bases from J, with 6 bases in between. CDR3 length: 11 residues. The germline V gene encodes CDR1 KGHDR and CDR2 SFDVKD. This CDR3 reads CATSQGYEQYF. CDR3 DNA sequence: TGTGCCACCAGTCAGGGATACGAGCAGTACTTC.

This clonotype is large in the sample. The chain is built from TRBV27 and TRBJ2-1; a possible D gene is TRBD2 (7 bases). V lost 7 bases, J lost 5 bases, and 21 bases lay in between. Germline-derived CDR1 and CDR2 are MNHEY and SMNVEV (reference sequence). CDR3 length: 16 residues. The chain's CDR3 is CASTPRPGGADNEQFF. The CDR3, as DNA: TGTGCCAGCACTCCTCGTCCGGGGGGCGCTGACAATGAGCAGTTCTTC.

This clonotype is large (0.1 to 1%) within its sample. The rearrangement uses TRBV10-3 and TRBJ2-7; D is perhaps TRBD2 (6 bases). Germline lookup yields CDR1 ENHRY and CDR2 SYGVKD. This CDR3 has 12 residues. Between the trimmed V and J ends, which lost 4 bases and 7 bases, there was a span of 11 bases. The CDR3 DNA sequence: TGTGCCATCAGTGGCAGGGCGGGAGAGCAGTACTTC. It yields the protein CAISGRAGEQYF.

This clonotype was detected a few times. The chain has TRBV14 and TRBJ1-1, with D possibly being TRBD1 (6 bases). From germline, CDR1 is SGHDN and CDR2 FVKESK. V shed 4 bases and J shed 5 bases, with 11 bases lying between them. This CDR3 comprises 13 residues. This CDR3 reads CASSPTGGTEAFF. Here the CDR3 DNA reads TGTGCCAGCAGCCCGACAGGTGGAACTGAAGCTTTCTTT.

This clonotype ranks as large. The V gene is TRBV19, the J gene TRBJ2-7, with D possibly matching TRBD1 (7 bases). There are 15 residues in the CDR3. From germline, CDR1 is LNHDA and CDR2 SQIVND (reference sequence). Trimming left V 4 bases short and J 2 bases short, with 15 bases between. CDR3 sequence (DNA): TGTGCCAGTAGTAAGATCGGGGGACAGACCTACGAGCAGTACTTC. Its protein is CASSKIGGQTYEQYF.

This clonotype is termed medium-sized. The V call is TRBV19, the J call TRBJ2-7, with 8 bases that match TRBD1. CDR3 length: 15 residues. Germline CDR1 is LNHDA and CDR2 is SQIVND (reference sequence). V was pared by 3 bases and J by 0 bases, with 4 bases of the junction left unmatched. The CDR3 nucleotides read TGTGCCAGTAGTATCGGACAGGGTCTCTCCTACGAGCAGTACTTC. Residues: CASSIGQGLSYEQYF.

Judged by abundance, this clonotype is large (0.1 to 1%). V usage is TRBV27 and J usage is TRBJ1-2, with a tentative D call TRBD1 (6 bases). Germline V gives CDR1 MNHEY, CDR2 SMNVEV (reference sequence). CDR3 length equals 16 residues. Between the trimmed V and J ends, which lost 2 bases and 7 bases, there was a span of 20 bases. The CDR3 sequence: CASSLRPGGAPSGYTF. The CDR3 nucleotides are TGTGCCAGCAGTTTAAGGCCGGGGGGCGCCCCTTCTGGCTACACCTTC.

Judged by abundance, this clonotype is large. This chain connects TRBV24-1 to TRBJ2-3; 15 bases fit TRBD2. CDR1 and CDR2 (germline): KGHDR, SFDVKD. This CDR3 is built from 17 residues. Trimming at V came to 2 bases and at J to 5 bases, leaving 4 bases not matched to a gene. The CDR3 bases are TGTGCCACCAGTGATTGGACTAGCGGGGGGGCCGGAGATACGCAGTATTTT. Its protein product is CATSDWTSGGAGDTQYF.

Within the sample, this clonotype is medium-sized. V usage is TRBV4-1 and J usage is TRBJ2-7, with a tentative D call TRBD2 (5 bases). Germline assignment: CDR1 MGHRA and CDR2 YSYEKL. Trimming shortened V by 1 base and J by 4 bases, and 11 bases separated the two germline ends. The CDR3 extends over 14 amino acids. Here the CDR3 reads CASSQAPGVYEQYF. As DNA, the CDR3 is TGCGCCAGCAGCCAAGCCCCCGGGGTTTACGAGCAGTACTTC.

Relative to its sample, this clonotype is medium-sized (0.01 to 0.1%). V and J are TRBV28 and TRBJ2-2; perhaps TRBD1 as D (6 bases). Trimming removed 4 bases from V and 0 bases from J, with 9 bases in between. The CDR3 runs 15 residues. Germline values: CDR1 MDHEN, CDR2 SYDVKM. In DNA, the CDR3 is TGTGCCAGCAGTTCGACAGGCCCGAACACCGGGGAGCTGTTTTTT. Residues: CASSSTGPNTGELFF.

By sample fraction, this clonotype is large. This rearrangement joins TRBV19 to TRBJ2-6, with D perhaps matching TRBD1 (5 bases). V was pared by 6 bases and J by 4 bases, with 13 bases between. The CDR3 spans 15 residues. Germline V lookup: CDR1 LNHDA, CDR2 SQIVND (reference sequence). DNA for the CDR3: TGTGCCAGTAGCGACAGATCGGACGGGGCCAACGTCCTGACTTTC. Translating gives CASSDRSDGANVLTF.

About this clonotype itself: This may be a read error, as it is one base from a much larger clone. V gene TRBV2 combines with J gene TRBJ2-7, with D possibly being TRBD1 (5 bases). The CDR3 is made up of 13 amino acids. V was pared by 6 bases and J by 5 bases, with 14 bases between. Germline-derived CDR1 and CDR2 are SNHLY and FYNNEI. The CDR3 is CASRDMGPNEQYF. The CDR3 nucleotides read TGTGCCAGCAGGGACATGGGGCCCAACGAGCAGTACTTC.

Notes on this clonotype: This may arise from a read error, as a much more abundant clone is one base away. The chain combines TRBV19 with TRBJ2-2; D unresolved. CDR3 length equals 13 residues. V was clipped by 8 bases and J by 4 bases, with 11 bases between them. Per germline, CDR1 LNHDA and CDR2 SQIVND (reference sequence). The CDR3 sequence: CASQFKGTGELFF. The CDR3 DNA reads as TGTGCCAGTCAGTTTAAGGGCACCGGGGAGCTGTTTTTT. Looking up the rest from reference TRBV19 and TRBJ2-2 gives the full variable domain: DGGITQSPKYLFRKEGQNVTLSCEQNLNHDAMYWYRQDPGQGLRLIYYSQIVNDFQKGDIAEGYSVSREKKESFPLTVTSAQKNPTAFYLCASQFKGTGELFFGEGSRLTVL.

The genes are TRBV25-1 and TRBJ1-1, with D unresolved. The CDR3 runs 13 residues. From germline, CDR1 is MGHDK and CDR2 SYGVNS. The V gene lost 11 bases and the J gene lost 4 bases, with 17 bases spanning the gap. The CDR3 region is CAGKSEEGTEAFF. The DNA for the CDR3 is TGTGCCGGCAAGTCCGAGGAGGGCACTGAAGCTTTCTTT. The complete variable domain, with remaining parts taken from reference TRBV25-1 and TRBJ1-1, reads EADIYQTPRYLVIGTGKKITLECSQTMGHDKMYWYQQDPGMELHLIHYSYGVNSTEKGDLSSESTVSRIRTEHFPLTLESARPSHTSQYLCAGKSEEGTEAFFGQGTRLTVV.